This T cell receptor (beta chain) was sequenced for a study of human T cells and chemical hapten exposure. General observations from the study: Expanded TCRs were compared with controls, and the expanded TCRs formed significantly more large CDR3 similarity clusters. Patch test scores rose with PT1 expanded TCR counts, a positive correlation.

Time point in this sample: pre-sensitization, week 0. The treatment denotes: therapeutic diphenylcyclopropenone sensitization with weekly scalp DPC. Via MiXCR, TCRdb re-called the RACE reads, giving one row per CDR3 protein. The top ten hold under 9.5% of the sample, which has some 300,000 distinct CDR3 sequences, about 5.4% seen once. This clonotype has a handful of counts. Its antigen is unknown. V was cut by 3 bases and J by 9 bases, with 10 bases left in between. CDR3 length equals 12 residues. This specimen was whole blood, taken in connection with sensitization to the hapten diphenylcyclopropenone (DPC). This sequence was found in a woman aged 18-29 years with alopecia areata. Some clones in this sample may be carry-over from other donors' samples. The chain employs TRBV12-3 or TRBV12-4 and TRBJ2-3, with D possibly being TRBD2 (5 bases). CDR3 region: CASSFTLATQYF. Written as DNA, the CDR3 is TGTGCCAGCAGTTTTACCCTAGCAACGCAGTATTTT.